This T cell receptor (beta chain) was sequenced for a study of cytomegalovirus exposure and HLA in healthy donors. Among the donors, all were healthy bone marrow donors. The PCR contained 60 Vbeta and 13 Jbeta primers. TCRdb keeps only in-frame clones here, not all; method: immunoSEQ multiplex PCR. The sample shows roughly 80,000 clones, roughly 80% of them seen only once. Study-wide points: Segments of the TCR beta V type were, in most cases, productive about 87% or about 30% of the time in an earlier analysis. In a later analysis, TCR beta V- and J-gene trimming was associated with a missense DCLRE1C variant.

V lost 6 bases, J lost 2 bases, and 5 bases stayed unmatched. The CDR3 sequence is 14 residues long. Germline V CDR1 and CDR2: MNHEY, SMNVEV (reference sequence). Comments on this clone: Its antigen is not identified.

The specimen sequenced was PBMCs. This sequence originates from a woman aged 40 to 50 in good health and CMV-seronegative. J is TRBJ1-1 and V is TRBV27; 8 bases align to TRBD1. In nucleotides, the CDR3 is TGTGCCAGCAGCGTCACAGGGGGAAACACTGAAGCTTTCTTT. Residues: CASSVTGGNTEAFF.